The 7 T cell receptor beta chains below come from one sample, sequenced in a study of identical twins. From the 5' RACE reads, TCRdb called clonotypes with MiXCR, one entry per CDR3 protein. Among some 1,600,000 distinct CDR3 sequences, around 33% were seen once, and the ten largest hold approximately 0.29%. Sequenced input: cord blood. The receptors derive from a newborn girl in good health.

A few counts support this clonotype. The J gene is TRBJ1-5, the V gene TRBV20-1, with 9 positions matching TRBD1. The CDR3 extends over 14 amino acids. V shed 6 bases, J shed 6 bases, and the junction held 9 bases outside the gene matches. CDR1 and CDR2 (germline): DFQATT, SNEGSKA (reference sequence). The CDR3 here is CSATTGGAGQPQHF. The CDR3 DNA follows: TGCAGTGCCACCACAGGGGGCGCGGGTCAGCCCCAGCATTTT.

The chain employs TRBV20-1 and TRBJ2-1, with D perhaps being TRBD1 or TRBD2 (5 bases each). Trimming took off 0 bases at V and 6 bases at J, with 24 bases between the two ends. The CDR3 totals 18 residues. Germline V CDR1 and CDR2: DFQATT, SNEGSKA (reference sequence). The CDR3 DNA follows: TGCAGTGCTAGAGATCGGGGCCCATCTAGAGGCCCCTTCAATGAGCAGTTCTTC. This encodes CSARDRGPSRGPFNEQFF.

The sample holds a few counts of this clonotype. The gene calls are TRBV29-1 and TRBJ2-5; TRBD2 aligns across 13 bases. The DNA end is more similar to TRBJ2-7, so the J call may be wrong. The CDR3 runs to 14 residues. Germline values: CDR1 SQVTM, CDR2 ANQGSEA. The CDR3: CSARTSGSLYEQYF. The CDR3 bases are TGCAGCGCTCGGACTAGCGGGAGTTTGTACGAGCAGTACTTC.

This clonotype was seen a few times. This may arise from a read error, as a much more abundant clone is one base away. V gene TRBV4-2 combines with J gene TRBJ2-5, with D possibly being TRBD1 (5 bases). V dropped 1 base and J dropped 3 bases, with 6 bases sitting between them. There are 13 residues in the CDR3. In germline, CDR1 is LGHNA, CDR2 YNFKEQ. CDR3 nucleotide sequence: TGTGCCAGCAGCCAAGCCAGGGAAGAGACCCAGTACTTC. Its translation is CASSQAREETQYF.

This clonotype was recorded a few times. The J gene is TRBJ2-1, the V gene TRBV29-1; unclear D gene. The J call may be faulty, since TRBJ2-7 better matches the DNA end. The germline V gene encodes CDR1 SQVTM and CDR2 ANQGSEA. The CDR3 consists of 14 residues. This CDR3 reads CSVVESALYNEQYF. Here the CDR3 DNA reads TGCAGCGTTGTAGAGAGCGCCCTATACAATGAGCAGTACTTC.

This sequence joins TRBV30 and TRBJ1-1; D remains ambiguous. Germline loops: CDR1 GTSNPN, CDR2 SVGIG (reference sequence). This CDR3 has 11 residues. The V end lost 0 bases, the J end lost 4 bases, and 3 bases lay between the germline ends. The CDR3 sequence: CAWSVVTEAFF. CDR3 bases: TGTGCCTGGAGTGTGGTCACTGAAGCTTTCTTT.

This clonotype was counted between two and nine times. The V gene is TRBV6-1, the J gene TRBJ1-2; D unclear. With 5 bases removed from V and 0 bases from J, the gap between germline ends came to 22 bases. The germline CDR1 and CDR2 sequences are MNHNS and SASEGT. There are 18 residues in the CDR3. Written as DNA, the CDR3 is TGTGCCAGCAGTCCCAAACCTCCAGGACTCAGAGCTAACTATGGCTACACCTTC. This translates into CASSPKPPGLRANYGYTF.